This T cell receptor (beta chain) derives from a study of cytotoxic CD8 clonotypes in ibrutinib-treated CLL. Profiling relied on immunoSEQ multiplex PCR, and the TCRdb table lists in-frame clones only, not all of them. The data show a few hundred thousand clones, with over 55% seen just once and approximately 6% held by the top ten. Study results and caveats: Contraction or stability on treatment was seen for public clonotypes, which were uncommon.

Of note for this clone: Antigen unknown.

Germline CDR1 and CDR2: SGHVS and FQNEAQ. Trimming removed 0 bases from V and 1 base from J, with 5 bases in between. The CDR3 covers 14 residues. The clonotype originates from a human donor with chronic lymphocytic leukemia. Sequenced material: PBMCs, taken after 36 months of ibrutinib treatment. V is TRBV7-8 and J is TRBJ2-3; D not resolved. DNA for the CDR3: TGTGCCAGCAGCTTAGCGTTGGGCACAGATACGCAGTATTTT. Encoded protein: CASSLALGTDTQYF.